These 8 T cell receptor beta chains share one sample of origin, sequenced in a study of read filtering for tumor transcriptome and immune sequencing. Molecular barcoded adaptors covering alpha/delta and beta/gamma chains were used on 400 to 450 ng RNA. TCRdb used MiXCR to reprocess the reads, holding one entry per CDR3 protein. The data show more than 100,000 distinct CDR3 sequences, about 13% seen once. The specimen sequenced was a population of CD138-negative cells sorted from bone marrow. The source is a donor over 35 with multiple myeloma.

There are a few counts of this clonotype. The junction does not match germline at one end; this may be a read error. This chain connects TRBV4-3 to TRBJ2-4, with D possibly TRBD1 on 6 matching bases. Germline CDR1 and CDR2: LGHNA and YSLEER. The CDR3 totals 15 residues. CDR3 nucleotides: TGCGCCAGCAGTTCCGACAGGCTAGCCGAAAACATTCAGTACTTC. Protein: CASSSDRLAENIQYF.

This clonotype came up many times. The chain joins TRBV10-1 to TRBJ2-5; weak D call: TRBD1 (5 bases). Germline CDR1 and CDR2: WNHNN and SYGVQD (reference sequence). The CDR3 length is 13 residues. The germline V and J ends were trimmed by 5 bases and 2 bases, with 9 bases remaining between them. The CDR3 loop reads CASSRGPQETQYF. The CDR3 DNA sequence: TGCGCCAGCAGTAGGGGCCCTCAAGAGACCCAGTACTTC.

CDR3 sequence (DNA): TGTGCCAGCAGCCACGAGGGGTCCGAGCAGTACTTC. Encoded protein: CASSHEGSEQYF. The chain joins TRBV7-6 to TRBJ2-7; the D gene could be TRBD1 or TRBD2 (5 bases each). Germline V CDR1 and CDR2: SGHVS, FNYEAQ. Between the trimmed V and J ends, which lost 5 bases and 6 bases, there was a span of 11 bases. CDR3 size: 12 residues.

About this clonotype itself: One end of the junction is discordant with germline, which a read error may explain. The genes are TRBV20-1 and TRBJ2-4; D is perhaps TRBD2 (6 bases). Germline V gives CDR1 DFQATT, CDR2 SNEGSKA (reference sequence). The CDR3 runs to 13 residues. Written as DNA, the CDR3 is TGCAGAGCTAGTGGGAGGGCCAAAAACATTCAGTACTTC. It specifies CRASGRAKNIQYF.

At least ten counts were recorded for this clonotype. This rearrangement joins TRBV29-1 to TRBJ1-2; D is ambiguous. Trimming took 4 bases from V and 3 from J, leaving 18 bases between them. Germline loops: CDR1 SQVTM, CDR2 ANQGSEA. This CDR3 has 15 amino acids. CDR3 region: CSVGVWRGMDYGYTF. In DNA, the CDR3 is TGCAGCGTTGGGGTCTGGCGGGGAATGGACTATGGCTACACCTTC.

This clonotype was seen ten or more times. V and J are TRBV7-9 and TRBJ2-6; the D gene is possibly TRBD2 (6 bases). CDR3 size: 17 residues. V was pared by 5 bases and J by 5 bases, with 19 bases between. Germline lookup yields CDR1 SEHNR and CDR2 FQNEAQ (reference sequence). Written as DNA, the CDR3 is TGTGCCAGCAGCCACGGAGGGAGTCAGACTTGGGCCAACGTCCTGACTTTC. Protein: CASSHGGSQTWANVLTF.

The CDR3 sequence: CASSLDQMTGYIVADTGELFF. In DNA, the CDR3 is TGTGCCAGCAGCTTAGATCAGATGACAGGGTATATCGTCGCGGACACCGGGGAGCTGTTTTTT. The chain carries TRBV11-2 and TRBJ2-2; 7 nucleotides align to TRBD1. Germline CDR1 and CDR2: SGHAT and FQNNGV. CDR3 length: 21 amino acids. V shed 0 bases, J shed 3 bases, and the junction held 19 bases outside the gene matches.

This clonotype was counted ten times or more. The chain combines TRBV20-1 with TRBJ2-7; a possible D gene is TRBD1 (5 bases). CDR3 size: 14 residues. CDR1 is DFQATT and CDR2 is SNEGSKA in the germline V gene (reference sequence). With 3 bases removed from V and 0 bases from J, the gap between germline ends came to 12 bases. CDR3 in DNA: TGCAGTGCTAGGGGGCGGTCCTCCTCCTACGAGCAGTACTTC. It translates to CSARGRSSSYEQYF.